Below are 29 T cell receptor beta chains sequenced from a single sample in a study of T cell responses to AZD1222 COVID-19 vaccine. Repertoires were generated with immunoSEQ multiplex PCR, while TCRdb's copy carries only in-frame clones and drops some. The sample has 150,000 to 200,000 clones, approximately 93% seen once. The material sequenced was peripheral blood, taken 28 days after the second AZD1222 dose. These receptors were obtained from an adult who received the AZD1222 COVID-19 vaccine.

In this sample, this clone turned up once. This chain joins TRBV5-1 and TRBJ2-5; perhaps TRBD1 as D (5 bases). This CDR3 spans 15 amino acids. Germline values: CDR1 SGHRS, CDR2 YFSETQ. With 4 bases removed from V and 0 bases from J, the gap between germline ends came to 13 bases. CDR3 coding DNA: TGCGCCAGCAGCGTGGACACCCGGTACCAAGAGACCCAGTACTTC. Protein: CASSVDTRYQETQYF.

This chain joins TRBV5-1 and TRBJ1-1, with D possibly being TRBD1 (5 bases). In germline, CDR1 is SGHRS, CDR2 YFSETQ. The V end was cut by 2 bases, the J end by 3 bases, with 11 bases between. This CDR3 has 14 amino acids. CDR3 loop: CASSFPTGDTEAFF. The CDR3 DNA follows: TGCGCCAGCAGCTTCCCGACGGGGGACACTGAAGCTTTCTTT.

The chain employs TRBV9 and TRBJ2-7, with D perhaps TRBD1 (6 bases). CDR3 length: 12 amino acids. The germline V gene has CDR1 SGDLS and CDR2 YYNGEE. The germline V and J ends were trimmed by 4 bases and 7 bases, with 12 bases remaining between them. CDR3 residues: CASSPGQGEQYF. CDR3 sequence (DNA): TGTGCCAGCAGCCCGGGACAAGGGGAGCAGTACTTC.

V usage is TRBV18 and J usage is TRBJ2-3; a possible D gene is TRBD2 (6 bases). The CDR3 is made up of 15 amino acids. CDR1 is KGHSH and CDR2 is LQKENI in the germline V gene. V lost 8 bases and J lost 0, with 15 bases in between. CDR3 residues: CASPTEEGSTDTQYF. CDR3 nucleotides: TGTGCCAGCCCGACTGAGGAGGGCAGCACAGATACGCAGTATTTT.

The rearrangement links TRBV6-5 to TRBJ1-1, with D possibly matching TRBD1 (6 bases). The CDR3 extends over 15 amino acids. Trimming removed 6 bases from V and 4 bases from J, with 18 bases in between. Per the germline V gene, CDR1 is MNHEY and CDR2 is SVGAGI. CDR3 residues: CASSLMRGAGTEAFF. For the CDR3, the DNA is TGTGCCAGCAGCTTGATGAGGGGGGCCGGCACTGAAGCTTTCTTT.

V and J are TRBV5-6 and TRBJ2-7, with 7 bases identical to TRBD1. V shed 0 bases, J shed 1 base, and the junction held 10 bases outside the gene matches. CDR1 is SGHDT and CDR2 is YYEEEE in the germline V gene. This CDR3 is built from 17 residues. The CDR3 reads CASSLAGFRDSSYEQYF. CDR3 in DNA: TGTGCCAGCAGCTTGGCTGGTTTCCGGGACAGTTCCTACGAGCAGTACTTC.

The rearrangement links TRBV4-3 to TRBJ1-2, with D uncertain. Trimming removed 0 bases from V and 4 bases from J, with 12 bases in between. The CDR3 spans 15 residues. CDR1 and CDR2 from the germline V gene are LGHNA and YSLEER. Here the CDR3 reads CASSQDSGFPYGYTF. The DNA of the CDR3 is TGCGCCAGCAGCCAAGATTCTGGCTTCCCCTATGGCTACACCTTC.

This CDR3 is CASSKGLAGANEQFF. CDR3 DNA: TGTGCCAGTAGTAAGGGACTAGCGGGGGCCAATGAGCAGTTCTTC. The rearrangement links TRBV19 to TRBJ2-1, with 14 bases aligning to TRBD2. The CDR3 spans 15 residues. J was trimmed by 6 bases and V by 4 bases; bases with no gene match: 2. Germline V gene sequence: CDR1 LNHDA, CDR2 SQIVND (reference sequence).

The rearrangement joins TRBV7-2 to TRBJ1-6; D is undetermined. Germline CDR1 and CDR2: SGHTA and FQGNSA. Trimming left V 2 bases short and J 7 bases short, with 12 bases between. The CDR3 runs to 15 residues. This CDR3 reads CASSLQARENSPLHF. The DNA of the CDR3 is TGTGCCAGCAGCTTACAGGCGAGGGAGAATTCACCCCTCCACTTT.

The V call is TRBV9, the J call TRBJ1-6; D is uncertain. V was trimmed by 0 bases and J by 6 bases, leaving 7 bases between them. The CDR3 is 14 residues long. CDR1 SGDLS and CDR2 YYNGEE come from the germline V gene. This CDR3 is CASSVEGSNSPLHF. DNA for the CDR3: TGTGCCAGCAGCGTAGAGGGCAGTAATTCACCCCTCCACTTT.

The chain employs TRBV2 and TRBJ1-2, with a weak D call TRBD1 (5 bases). The V and J ends lost 6 bases and 5 bases respectively, with 7 bases between them. Germline V gene data show CDR1 as SNHLY and CDR2 as FYNNEI. This CDR3 has 11 residues. This CDR3 is CASRTAYGYTF. CDR3 in DNA: TGTGCCAGCAGGACAGCTTATGGCTACACCTTC. Full variable domain (missing parts from reference TRBV2 and TRBJ1-2): EPEVTQTPSHQVTQMGQEVILRCVPISNHLYFYWYRQILGQKVEFLVSFYNNEISEKSEIFDDQFSVERPDGSNFTLKIRSTKLEDSAMYFCASRTAYGYTFGSGTRLTVV.

The genes are TRBV3-1 (or the pseudogene TRBV3-2) and TRBJ2-1; D gene ambiguous. The V end was cut by 4 bases, the J end by 10 bases, with 17 bases between. Germline CDR1 is LGHDT and CDR2 is YNNKEL (reference sequence). CDR3 length: 14 residues. CDR3: CASSPEVQVVEQFF. The CDR3 region has the DNA TGTGCCAGCAGCCCGGAAGTTCAGGTGGTGGAGCAGTTCTTC.

A note on this clone: This specimen includes other DNA sequences encoding the same CDR3. The rearrangement links TRBV25-1 to TRBJ1-1; 7 nucleotides align to TRBD1. CDR1 MGHDK and CDR2 SYGVNS come from the germline V gene. CDR3 length: 13 amino acids. V lost 6 bases, J lost 4 bases, and 5 bases stayed unmatched. CDR3 coding DNA: TGTGCCAGCAGCCTGCAGGGGGGCACTGAAGCTTTCTTT. Translating it yields CASSLQGGTEAFF.

The gene calls are TRBV11-2 and TRBJ2-5, with a possible D match to TRBD2 (7 bases). V was shortened by 1 base and J by 2 bases, with 17 bases between the two germline ends. The CDR3 runs 17 residues. Per germline, CDR1 SGHAT and CDR2 FQNNGV. CDR3 sequence reads: CASSLGRGGGLQETQYF. The DNA for the CDR3 is TGTGCCAGCAGCTTAGGCAGGGGAGGGGGTCTTCAAGAGACCCAGTACTTC.

The rearrangement uses TRBV5-1 and TRBJ1-6; the D gene is possibly TRBD1 (6 bases). Between the trimmed V and J ends, which lost 3 bases and 9 bases, there was a span of 19 bases. The germline gives CDR1 SGHRS, CDR2 YFSETQ. This CDR3 comprises 16 residues. The CDR3 loop is CASSSSGTRIFSPLHF. CDR3 DNA sequence: TGCGCCAGCAGCTCCTCCGGGACACGGATTTTTTCACCCCTCCACTTT.

The chain joins TRBV19 to TRBJ2-7, with 8 bases matching TRBD2. The junction had 6 bases not matched to a gene; V was cut back by 2 bases and J by 3 bases. This CDR3 is built from 15 residues. CDR1 is LNHDA and CDR2 is SQIVND in the germline V gene (reference sequence). The CDR3 sequence is CASSISSGRFYEQYF. As DNA, the CDR3 is TGTGCCAGTAGTATATCCAGCGGGAGATTCTACGAGCAGTACTTC.

V and J are TRBV6-5 and TRBJ1-1, with D hard to call. Germline-derived CDR1 and CDR2 are MNHEY and SVGAGI. V lost 7 bases, J lost 1 base, and 13 bases lay in between. The CDR3 is 14 amino acids. The CDR3 is CASIGQAANTEAFF. The CDR3 DNA is TGTGCCAGCATCGGGCAGGCGGCGAACACTGAAGCTTTCTTT.

This chain uses TRBV9 with TRBJ2-5; maybe TRBD2 (6 bases). Per germline, CDR1 SGDLS and CDR2 YYNGEE. V was cut by 5 bases and J by 1 base, with 9 bases left in between. This CDR3 is 13 amino acids long. The CDR3 DNA sequence: TGTGCCAGCAGTGCGGGGCCCCAAGAGACCCAGTACTTC. Translated: CASSAGPQETQYF.

The V gene is TRBV5-6, the J gene TRBJ1-6, with D perhaps matching TRBD1 (6 bases). The CDR3 length is 14 residues. CDR1 and CDR2 from the germline V gene are SGHDT and YYEEEE. Trimming removed 1 base from V and 6 bases from J, with 8 bases in between. The CDR3 bases are TGTGCCAGCAGCTTGTCAGGGGTTAATTCACCCCTCCACTTT. Residues: CASSLSGVNSPLHF.

The chain employs TRBV10-3 and TRBJ2-1; D possibly corresponds to TRBD2 (6 bases). CDR1 is ENHRY and CDR2 is SYGVKD in the germline V gene. Trimming pared 10 bases from V and 5 bases from J, leaving 12 bases between. The CDR3 covers 12 residues. The CDR3 sequence: CATGGLNNEQFF. The CDR3 nucleotides read TGTGCCACCGGGGGACTGAACAATGAGCAGTTCTTC.

V is TRBV5-4 and J is TRBJ2-5; the match to TRBD2 covers 12 bases. Germline V gene data show CDR1 as SGHNT and CDR2 as YYREEE (reference sequence). Trimming removed 3 bases from V and 2 bases from J; junction bases left unmatched: 2. CDR3 length equals 15 residues. The CDR3 coding sequence is TGTGCCAGCAGCTCCGGGACTAGCGGGCAAGAGACCCAGTACTTC. This codes for CASSSGTSGQETQYF.

The CDR3 nucleotides are TGTGCCAGCAGCTCCCCCCGGGAGGGTGGCTACACCTTC. Translating it yields CASSSPREGGYTF. The V gene is TRBV11-2, the J gene TRBJ1-2; D remains unclear. The germline CDR1 and CDR2 sequences are SGHAT and FQNNGV. The V gene lost 4 bases and the J gene lost 7 bases, with 13 bases spanning the gap. The CDR3 runs 13 residues.

This clone was picked up one time. The gene calls are TRBV5-1 and TRBJ1-6, with 8 positions matching TRBD1. The CDR3 sequence is 15 residues long. V was pared by 4 bases and J by 7 bases, with 7 bases of the junction left unmatched. Germline-derived CDR1 and CDR2 are SGHRS and YFSETQ. The CDR3 loop is CASSNKDRGNSPLHF. In nucleotides, the CDR3 is TGCGCCAGCAGCAACAAAGACAGGGGAAATTCACCCCTCCACTTT. The whole variable domain, remainder taken from reference TRBV5-1 and TRBJ1-6, is KAGVTQTPRYLIKTRGQQVTLSCSPISGHRSVSWYQQTPGQGLQFLFEYFSETQRNKGNFPGRFSGRQFSNSRSEMNVSTLELGDSALYLCASSNKDRGNSPLHFGNGTRLTVT.

The chain employs TRBV19 and TRBJ1-2; D not certain. Germline-derived CDR1 and CDR2 are LNHDA and SQIVND (reference sequence). The CDR3 is 14 residues long. Trimming pared 0 bases from V and 0 bases from J, leaving 5 bases between. The CDR3 coding sequence is TGTGCCAGTAGTATAGATGGATCTAACTATGGCTACACCTTC. This encodes CASSIDGSNYGYTF.

V and J are TRBV9 and TRBJ2-4; 11 bases line up with TRBD1. The germline CDR1 and CDR2 sequences are SGDLS and YYNGEE. V shed 2 bases and J 7 bases; nucleotides not matched to a gene: 8. This CDR3 contains 16 residues. Written as DNA, the CDR3 is TGTGCCAGCAGCGTTTCGCCGGGACAGGGGGGGAACATTCAGTACTTC. Translated: CASSVSPGQGGNIQYF.

As for this clone: This same CDR3 is encoded by further DNA sequences in the sample. This chain links TRBV12-3 or TRBV12-4 with TRBJ1-5; D gene uncertain. The CDR3 contains 12 residues. V was shortened by 1 base and J by 4 bases, with 2 bases between the two germline ends. This CDR3 reads CASSLGNQPQHF. The CDR3, as DNA: TGTGCCAGCAGTTTAGGGAATCAGCCCCAGCATTTT.

The chain carries TRBV7-2 and TRBJ2-3, with unresolved D. Germline V CDR1 and CDR2: SGHTA, FQGNSA. CDR3 length: 15 amino acids. V lost 5 bases and J lost 0, with 12 bases in between. For the CDR3, the DNA is TGTGCCAGCAGCCCACAAGGCCCTAGCACAGATACGCAGTATTTT. The encoded protein is CASSPQGPSTDTQYF.

V gene TRBV7-7 combines with J gene TRBJ2-5; D unresolved. CDR3 length: 12 amino acids. Trimming took off 3 bases at V and 5 bases at J, with 7 bases between the two ends. Germline-derived CDR1 and CDR2 are SSHAT and FNYEAQ (reference sequence). CDR3 coding DNA: TGTGCCAGCAGCTTGGTTGGGGAGACCCAGTACTTC. Translating gives CASSLVGETQYF.

The chain uses TRBV10-3 and TRBJ1-2; D remains ambiguous. Germline V gene lookup returns CDR1 ENHRY and CDR2 SYGVKD. Deletions cut 2 bases from V and 1 base from J, with 2 bases between. The CDR3 covers 12 residues. The CDR3 loop is CAISEGNYGYTF. The CDR3, as DNA: TGTGCCATCAGTGAGGGTAACTATGGCTACACCTTC.